This entry concerns a single TCR beta chain. What it binds is unknown. Germline V gene data show CDR1 as MDHEN and CDR2 as SYDVKM. The CDR3 spans 14 residues. The V gene end was trimmed by 5 bases and the J gene end by 12 bases; junction bases not matched to a gene: 8. Donors came from a validation cohort of over a hundred subjects, distinct from the first 666-subject cohort. This sample was taken from a study of cytomegalovirus exposure and HLA in healthy donors. The study, taken as a whole, reports: According to reports, the classifier identified cytomegalovirus status with high specificity and sensitivity. Most TCR sequences showed up rarely, but some public TCRs showed up in many donors. The listing of roughly 160 TCR beta chains classed them as cytomegalovirus-associated.

Clones were sequenced by immunoSEQ multiplex PCR, and TCRdb holds only the in-frame ones, with some missing. Among hundreds of thousands of clones listed, approximately 87% were seen once. Sequences were obtained from PBMCs. This chain links TRBV28 with TRBJ1-6; TRBD1 aligns across 9 bases. This TCR was sampled from a woman between 18 and 29 years old in good health and CMV-seronegative. Written as DNA, the CDR3 is TGTGCCAGCAGTCCCGACAGGGGGAAAGGACCCCTCCACTTT. This codes for CASSPDRGKGPLHF.